A selection of T cell receptor beta chains follows, all from one sample in a study of T cells in Graves' hyperthyroidism and ophthalmopathy. TCRdb used MiXCR to reprocess the multiplex PCR reads, holding one entry per CDR3 protein. This sample has 250,000 to 350,000 distinct CDR3 sequences, with about a sixth found just once. Material for sequencing was blood. The source of these receptors is a woman in her sixties with Graves' ophthalmopathy. The CDR3 runs from the conserved cysteine through the conserved F or W. D genes are given only for firm matches. Rows give clone size only sometimes, using once, few, many, or a class for an expanded clone.

D gene,clone size,V gene,J gene,CDR3 protein,CDR3 DNA
TRBD2,many,TRBV13,TRBJ2-7,CASSPRGAYEQYF,TGTGCCAGCAGCCCGCGGGGGGCCTACGAGCAGTACTTC
NA,few,TRBV7-2,TRBJ2-2,CASSPSAAGELFF,TGTGCCAGCAGCCCCTCAGCCGCCGGGGAGCTGTTTTTT
TRBD1,many,TRBV7-2,TRBJ1-1,CASSTRQGALPAFF,TGTGCCAGCAGCACTAGACAGGGGGCGCTACCCGCTTTCTTT
TRBD2,few,TRBV20-1,TRBJ2-1,CSAREVTSGSSYNEQFF,TGCAGTGCTAGAGAGGTGACTAGCGGAAGCTCCTACAATGAGCAGTTCTTC
NA,few,TRBV7-9,TRBJ2-5,CASTKPTRPETQYF,TGTGCCAGCACCAAGCCGACCCGACCGGAGACCCAGTACTTC
TRBD1,few,TRBV4-3,TRBJ1-2,CASSQENMGGQGYGYTF,TGCGCCAGCAGCCAAGAGAATATGGGGGGACAGGGCTATGGCTACACCTTC
TRBD2,few,TRBV9,TRBJ2-3,CASSVTSGGAKDTQYF,TGTGCCAGCAGCGTGACTAGCGGGGGGGCAAAAGATACGCAGTATTTT
NA,many,TRBV12-3/TRBV12-4,TRBJ2-2,CAISSGRGAFIRPGELFF,TGTGCCATCTCTTCGGGCAGGGGGGCCTTTATCCGCCCCGGGGAGCTGTTTTTT
NA,NA,TRBV5-4,TRBJ2-3,CASSMGRSRSPDTQYF,TGTGCCAGCAGCATGGGACGCTCGAGAAGCCCAGATACGCAGTATTTT
NA,NA,TRBV19,TRBJ1-5,CATTTGTLNQPQHF,TGTGCCACCACGACCGGGACGCTAAATCAGCCCCAGCATTTT
NA,many,TRBV2,TRBJ2-3,CASSRAPTDTQYF,TGTGCCAGCAGTCGGGCCCCGACAGATACGCAGTATTTT
NA,few,TRBV5-5,TRBJ2-3,CASSYDPLAGDTQYF,TGTGCCAGCAGCTATGACCCTCTGGCGGGAGATACGCAGTATTTT
TRBD2,many,TRBV24-1,TRBJ2-1,CATSDTRGGSYNEQFF,TGTGCCACCAGTGATACGCGCGGGGGCTCCTACAATGAGCAGTTCTTC
NA,NA,TRBV5-1,TRBJ2-2,CASSLAMQGNTGELFF,TGCGCCAGCAGCTTGGCGATGCAGGGTAACACCGGGGAGCTGTTTTTT
NA,many,TRBV3-1,TRBJ1-1,CASSQARGTEAFF,TGTGCCAGCAGCCAGGCCAGAGGGACTGAAGCTTTCTTT
NA,NA,TRBV30,TRBJ2-5,CAWSVQETQYF,TGTGCCTGGAGTGTACAAGAGACCCAGTACTTC
NA,few,TRBV10-1,TRBJ2-7,CASSDWGSEQYF,TGCGCCAGCAGTGATTGGGGCTCCGAGCAGTACTTC
TRBD2,many,TRBV12-3/TRBV12-4,TRBJ2-5,CASSGGTSGSESETQYF,TGTGCCAGCAGTGGGGGGACTAGCGGGAGTGAGTCAGAGACCCAGTACTTC
NA,few,TRBV29-1,TRBJ2-5,CSARDWQETQYF,TGCAGCGCTAGGGACTGGCAAGAGACCCAGTACTTC
NA,NA,TRBV4-3,TRBJ1-2,CTSSQDMQGGRGYTF,TGCACCAGCAGCCAAGATATGCAGGGCGGCCGGGGCTACACCTTC
NA,many,TRBV3-1,TRBJ2-3,CASSQGGGGTDTQYF,TGTGCCAGCAGCCAAGGGGGGGGCGGTACAGATACGCAGTATTTT
NA,few,TRBV7-9,TRBJ1-1,CASSSGLYAFF,TGTGCCAGCAGCTCGGGTCTGTATGCTTTCTTT
TRBD2,NA,TRBV12-3/TRBV12-4,TRBJ2-3,CASSEGLAGAWDTQYF,TGTGCCAGCAGCGAGGGACTAGCGGGAGCGTGGGATACGCAGTATTTT